Each of the 21 T cell receptor beta chains below was sequenced from the same sample in a study of blood T cell repertoires in COVID-19. The data were produced by immunoSEQ multiplex PCR, yet TCRdb's version contains in-frame clones alone and is incomplete. The repertoire includes approximately 100,000 clones, approximately 80% of them detected once, and about 10% sits in the top ten. The specimen sequenced was peripheral blood. Source of these receptors: a man aged 65-85 years with acute or convalescent COVID-19.

The chain combines TRBV6-5 with TRBJ2-1, with 7 nucleotides matching TRBD1. Germline values: CDR1 MNHEY, CDR2 SVGAGI. This CDR3 has 13 residues. V trimming: 3 bases; J trimming: 9 bases; junction bases outside the gene matches: 5. The CDR3 is CASSYSQGPEQFF. Here the CDR3 DNA reads TGTGCCAGCAGTTATTCACAGGGGCCTGAGCAGTTCTTC.

The CDR3 DNA is TGTGCCAGCAGTGATCCAGGGAGGAGTGAAAAACTGTTTTTT. Translated, it gives CASSDPGRSEKLFF. The chain recombines TRBV6-1 with TRBJ1-4; the D gene is possibly TRBD1 (5 bases). The germline V gene has CDR1 MNHNS and CDR2 SASEGT. There are 14 residues in the CDR3. With 3 bases removed from V and 7 bases from J, the gap between germline ends came to 12 bases.

The CDR3 region is CASSSSLYTQYF. The CDR3 DNA is TGTGCCAGCAGTTCGTCCTTGTATACGCAGTATTTT. This rearrangement joins TRBV6-2 or TRBV6-3 to TRBJ2-3; D is unclear. CDR3 length equals 12 residues. The ends were cut back, 4 bases at V and 7 bases at J, with 9 bases in the middle. Germline V lookup: CDR1 MNHEY, CDR2 SVGEGT.

The CDR3 nucleotides are TGCGCCAGCAGCTTGGCCGGACAGGGATCGCTGATGAACACTGAAGCTTTCTTT. It specifies CASSLAGQGSLMNTEAFF. The chain couples TRBV5-1 to TRBJ1-1; 8 bases line up with TRBD1. The CDR3 has 18 amino acids. V shed 0 bases and J 0 bases; nucleotides not matched to a gene: 10. The germline V gene encodes CDR1 SGHRS and CDR2 YFSETQ.

The chain employs TRBV5-1 and TRBJ2-1; 10 bases are a match to TRBD2. J was trimmed by 7 bases and V by 6 bases; bases with no gene match: 16. Germline CDR1 is SGHRS and CDR2 is YFSETQ. The CDR3 consists of 17 residues. The CDR3 region has the DNA TGCGCCAGCACCCCATCCCTTAGCGGGAGGATAATGAATGAGCAGTTCTTC. Its translation is CASTPSLSGRIMNEQFF.

This chain uses TRBV30 with TRBJ2-7, with D perhaps matching TRBD1 (5 bases). CDR1 and CDR2 (germline): GTSNPN, SVGIG (reference sequence). Trimming cost V 0 bases and J 2 bases, with 14 bases left between them. This CDR3 region has 15 residues. The DNA for the CDR3 is TGTGCCTGGAGTGTAACAGGACGCTGGCCCTACGAGCAGTACTTC. Its translation: CAWSVTGRWPYEQYF.

This clone was counted a single time. The chain links TRBV19 to TRBJ2-7; 9 positions match TRBD1. CDR3 length equals 13 residues. Trimming took 4 bases from V and 5 from J; bases not matched to a gene: 3. From germline, CDR1 is LNHDA and CDR2 SQIVND (reference sequence). The CDR3 nucleotides are TGTGCCAGTAGTAGGGACAGGGTGGACGAGCAGTACTTC. As protein: CASSRDRVDEQYF.

The chain carries TRBV4-1 and TRBJ2-5; 8 bases fit TRBD2. V shed 2 bases, J shed 2 bases, and the junction held 10 bases outside the gene matches. The length of the CDR3 is 17 residues. Germline lookup yields CDR1 MGHRA and CDR2 YSYEKL. DNA of the CDR3: TGCGCCAGCAGCCAATCAACCGACATAGCGGGGCAAGAGACCCAGTACTTC. Translation: CASSQSTDIAGQETQYF.

For this clone: This CDR3 is also generated by other DNA sequences in the sample. The CDR3, as DNA: TGTGCCAGCAGTTTACGGGAGAGCACAGATACGCAGTATTTT. Translation: CASSLRESTDTQYF. This chain uses TRBV6-5 with TRBJ2-3, with D tentatively TRBD2 (6 bases). The CDR3 totals 14 residues. The V gene's germline CDR1 is MNHEY and CDR2 SVGAGI. The V and J ends lost 4 bases and 0 bases respectively, with 8 bases between them.

V usage is TRBV18 and J usage is TRBJ2-1, with D possibly TRBD2 on 6 matching bases. Germline values: CDR1 KGHSH, CDR2 LQKENI. Deletions cut 6 bases from V and 0 bases from J, with 15 bases between. This CDR3 is built from 16 residues. CDR3 DNA: TGTGCCAGCTCGCCGAATGGCGGGGCCTCCTACAATGAGCAGTTCTTC. This sequence encodes CASSPNGGASYNEQFF.

The V and J genes are TRBV30 and TRBJ1-1; D possibly corresponds to TRBD1 (6 bases). This CDR3 is 13 amino acids long. Germline V gene sequence: CDR1 GTSNPN, CDR2 SVGIG (reference sequence). V lost 5 bases, J lost 11 bases, and 21 bases lay in between. The CDR3 is CAWGGLNRDGAFF. The CDR3 nucleotides read TGTGCCTGGGGGGGCCTAAACAGGGATGGGGCTTTCTTT.

The rearrangement uses TRBV3-1 (or the pseudogene TRBV3-2) and TRBJ1-1; D remains unclear. CDR1 is LGHDT, CDR2 YNNKEL, per germline (reference sequence). V lost 1 base and J lost 4, with 10 bases in between. This CDR3 has 14 amino acids. The CDR3, as DNA: TGTGCCAGCAGCCAAGTTGGGCTGGGCACTGAAGCTTTCTTT. The encoded protein is CASSQVGLGTEAFF.

This rearrangement joins TRBV5-1 to TRBJ2-1, with no clear D. The germline V gene encodes CDR1 SGHRS and CDR2 YFSETQ. Trimming shortened V by 0 bases and J by 3 bases, and 10 bases separated the two germline ends. The CDR3 contains 15 residues. The CDR3 bases are TGCGCCAGCAGCTTGGGGGCCACGTTCTACAATGAGCAGTTCTTC. It specifies CASSLGATFYNEQFF.

CDR3 sequence: CASSRDRSSGNTIYF. DNA for the CDR3: TGTGCCAGCAGCCGTGACCGGAGCTCTGGAAACACCATATATTTT. The J gene is TRBJ1-3, the V gene TRBV7-9; D gene uncertain. This CDR3 has 15 amino acids. V was shortened by 5 bases and J by 0 bases, with 11 bases between the two germline ends. The germline gives CDR1 SEHNR, CDR2 FQNEAQ (reference sequence).

This clone was detected only once. The CDR3 sequence: CASISGANYGYTF. As DNA, the CDR3 is TGTGCCAGCATTTCAGGGGCTAACTATGGCTACACCTTC. The J gene is TRBJ1-2, the V gene TRBV28, with D perhaps TRBD1 (6 bases). This CDR3 region has 13 residues. Germline lookup yields CDR1 MDHEN and CDR2 SYDVKM. V gave up 7 bases and J gave up 0 bases, with 9 bases separating them.

The rearrangement links TRBV7-8 to TRBJ2-3; 11 nucleotides align to TRBD2. Germline CDR1 and CDR2: SGHVS and FQNEAQ. This CDR3 contains 16 residues. V trimming: 5 bases; J trimming: 2 bases; junction bases outside the gene matches: 6. The CDR3 DNA is TGTGCCAGCAGCACCGGGACTAGCGGAACCACAGATACGCAGTATTTT. Translated, it gives CASSTGTSGTTDTQYF.

This chain connects TRBV9 to TRBJ2-7, with 10 bases identical to TRBD2. J gave up 3 bases and V 3 bases, and 6 bases lay outside the gene matches. Germline values: CDR1 SGDLS, CDR2 YYNGEE. CDR3 length: 15 amino acids. Here the CDR3 reads CASSASGTSDYEQYF. Here the CDR3 DNA reads TGTGCCAGCAGCGCTTCAGGGACTAGCGACTACGAGCAGTACTTC.

V gene TRBV19 combines with J gene TRBJ2-1, with 14 bases fitting TRBD2. CDR1 is LNHDA and CDR2 is SQIVND in the germline V gene (reference sequence). The CDR3 loop spans 15 amino acids. V lost 1 base, J lost 9 bases, and 2 bases stayed unmatched. CDR3: CASSIGLAGGSEQFF. The CDR3 DNA reads TGTGCCAGTAGTATAGGACTAGCGGGGGGGAGTGAGCAGTTCTTC.

This clone came up once. This chain links TRBV28 with TRBJ1-2; 8 bases map to TRBD1. There are 13 residues in the CDR3. The germline V gene encodes CDR1 MDHEN and CDR2 SYDVKM. Germline trimming cut 3 bases from V and 4 bases from J; bases unmatched to any gene: 1. The CDR3 loop is CASSFTGGYGYTF. The CDR3 DNA follows: TGTGCCAGCAGTTTCACAGGGGGCTATGGCTACACCTTC.

Of note for this clone: One end of the junction does not line up with germline, which may come from a read error. The chain is built from TRBV11-2 and TRBJ1-1; weak D call: TRBD1 (6 bases). Germline V gives CDR1 SGHAT, CDR2 FQNNGV. The CDR3 covers 16 residues. This CDR3 reads CASSFPVGGMKTEAFF. The CDR3 bases are TGTGCCAGCAGCTTTCCGGTAGGGGGAATGAAAACTGAAGCTTTCTTT.

The chain uses TRBV18 and TRBJ1-1; D call uncertain. The CDR3 has 16 amino acids. Per germline, CDR1 KGHSH and CDR2 LQKENI. V was pared by 2 bases and J by 5 bases, with 18 bases between. The chain's CDR3 is CASSPNSREVSTEAFF. The DNA for the CDR3 is TGTGCCAGCTCACCAAACTCCCGGGAAGTGAGTACTGAAGCTTTCTTT. The full variable domain, its missing parts supplied by reference TRBV18 and TRBJ1-1, is NAGVMQNPRHLVRRRGQEARLRCSPMKGHSHVYWYRQLPEEGLKFMVYLQKENIIDESGMPKERFSAEFPKEGPSILRIQQVVRGDSAAYFCASSPNSREVSTEAFFGQGTRLTVV.